Ten or more counts support the clone carrying this TCR beta chain. Its antigen is undetermined. Four subsets defined by CD45RA and CD27 were sorted after CD3, CD4, CD8 and live/dead staining. The data belong to a study of naive and memory T cell subsets. Study-wide points: Over 95% of naive TCR sequences appeared only once after error correction, unlike memory subsets. Gini index rose across naive, CM, EM and EMRA in CD4 and CD8.

An equimolar mix of two oligonucleotides served as the beta constant-region primer for TRBC1 and TRBC2. Four rounds of PCR amplified the ligated cDNA using nested alpha and beta constant-region primers plus SP2. TCRdb fed the UMI-ligation and nested PCR reads into MiXCR, producing one record per CDR3 protein. The sample lists tens of thousands of distinct CDR3 sequences, roughly 7.3% occurring once. Source material: central memory CD4+ T cells from blood. This TCR derives from a human donor in good health.

The CDR3 nucleotides are TGCAGCGGTTATCAAGAGACCCAGTACTTC. Encoded protein: CSGYQETQYF. The chain employs TRBV29-1 and TRBJ2-5; D remains unclear. V was pared by 7 bases and J by 2 bases, with 5 bases between. This CDR3 is 10 amino acids long. Germline CDR1 SQVTM, CDR2 ANQGSEA. Complete variable domain (other parts from reference TRBV29-1 and TRBJ2-5): SAVISQKPSRDICQRGTSLTIQCQVDSQVTMMFWYRQQPGQSLTLIATANQGSEATYESGFVIDKFPISRPNLTFSTLTVSNMSPEDSSIYLCSGYQETQYFGPGTRLLVL.